A selection of T cell receptor beta chains follows, all from one sample in a study of blood T cell repertoires in COVID-19. TCRdb's copy holds only in-frame clones and misses some; the assay was immunoSEQ multiplex PCR. The table has roughly 250,000 clones, roughly 88% seen once. The sample comprised peripheral blood. Receptor source: a human donor with COVID-19, enrolled during active disease. The donor label of this sample is uncertain. CDR3s include the opening cysteine and the closing phenylalanine or tryptophan. A D gene is named only where the DNA matches it firmly.

TRBV6-5	TRBJ2-3	NA	TGTGCCAGCATCGAAGGAGTAGTTAGCACAGATACGCAGTATTTT	CASIEGVVSTDTQYF
TRBV6-2/TRBV6-3	TRBJ1-1	NA	TGTGCCAGCAGTGATGGACAGCCCACTGAAGCTTTCTTT	CASSDGQPTEAFF
TRBV10-3	TRBJ1-2	NA	TGTGCCATACAGGCTTCGGGTGGCTACACCTTC	CAIQASGGYTF
TRBV13	TRBJ1-1	TRBD1	TGTGCCAGCAGCGAAAGGACAGGGGGCGGTGGAGCTTTCTTT	CASSERTGGGGAFF
TRBV2	TRBJ2-7	NA	TGTGCCAGCTCTGGCACCTACGAGCAGTACTTC	CASSGTYEQYF
TRBV6-1	TRBJ2-7	TRBD2	TGTGCCAGCAGTGAACCCCAACTCGGGACTAGCGGGAGCCCAGTGAGGCCCCTCTACGAGCAGTACTTC	CASSEPQLGTSGSPVRPLYEQYF
TRBV24-1	TRBJ1-5	NA	TGTGCCACCAGTTCGGGTAGCAATCAGCCCCAGCATTTT	CATSSGSNQPQHF
TRBV9	TRBJ2-1	NA	TGTGCCAGCAGCGAACCGGGACACCGCTCCTACAATGAGCAGTTCTTC	CASSEPGHRSYNEQFF
TRBV18	TRBJ2-2	NA	TGTGCCAGCTCAGCAGGGACCGGGGAGCTGTTTTTT	CASSAGTGELFF
TRBV3-1/TRBV3-2	TRBJ2-4	TRBD2	TGTGCCAGCAGCCAAGAGGACGTGACTAGCGTGGGCCAAAACATTCAGTACTTC	CASSQEDVTSVGQNIQYF
TRBV6-6	TRBJ1-4	NA	TGTGCCAGCAGTTACTCAGGAGGGGTGGACGAAAAACTGTTTTTT	CASSYSGGVDEKLFF
TRBV6-2/TRBV6-3	TRBJ2-3	NA	TGTGCCAGCAGTCCCCGACAGGCAGATACGCAGTATTTT	CASSPRQADTQYF
TRBV5-4	TRBJ2-5	TRBD2	TGTGCCAGCAGCCGGCCGGAGAGCGGGAGTGTCCAAGAGACCCAGTACTTC	CASSRPESGSVQETQYF
TRBV7-8	TRBJ2-1	NA	TGTGCCAGCAGCCGTGGACTGGAGCAGTTCTTC	CASSRGLEQFF
TRBV5-6	TRBJ2-7	TRBD2	TGTGCCAGCAGCTTGTACAGCGGGGTGACCTACGAGCAGTACTTC	CASSLYSGVTYEQYF
TRBV7-8	TRBJ1-5	TRBD1	TGTGCCAGCAGCTGGGACAGGGGCAATCAGCCCCAGCATTTT	CASSWDRGNQPQHF
TRBV5-1	TRBJ1-6	TRBD1	TGCGCCAGCAGCTTGGAGCCCCAGGGGGCGAATGGGTCACCCCTCCACTTT	CASSLEPQGANGSPLHF